This TCR beta chain was recorded in a study of shared clonotypes between healthy human individuals. Whole-study findings and limits: Few donors limited the genetic and exposure-history diversity represented.

Comment on this clone: Its antigen is still unknown.

For each subset, genomic DNA was distributed in equal portions over several immunoSEQ plates. Here immunoSEQ multiplex PCR was the method, and the copy in TCRdb shows in-frame clones only, minus some. The sample contains 760,000 or so clones, 96% of which appear only once. The CDR3 spans 14 residues. Germline V gene sequence: CDR1 MGHRA, CDR2 YSYEKL. V lost 0 bases, J lost 2 bases, and 8 bases lay in between. Naive CD8 populations comprised CD45RO-negative cells positively selected for CCR7, excluding terminally differentiated effector memory CD45RA+ cells. Those who donated were healthy HIV-negative adults, with no recent acute infections or vaccinations reported.

Sequenced: naive CD8+ T cells sorted from blood. This TCR came from a man aged 25-45 years in good health. V usage is TRBV4-1 and J usage is TRBJ2-7; D remains ambiguous. Here the CDR3 reads CASSQDPTTYEQYF. CDR3 DNA sequence: TGCGCCAGCAGCCAAGATCCCACCACCTACGAGCAGTACTTC.